The 32 T cell receptor beta chains below all came from one sample that was sequenced in a study of vaccination effects on CD4 cells after COVID-19. The antigens of these receptors remain unknown. After less than 11 days in culture, the CD4+ T cells were isolated. A positive SARS-CoV-2 PCR test fell between March and December 2020. It was two doses of either the BNT162b2 or mRNA-1273 vaccine that participants received. Sequencing was performed with immunoSEQ multiplex PCR; in TCRdb, only in-frame clones are kept and a portion is missing. The sample consists of 35,000 to 55,000 clones, 76% of them appearing once. The material was CD4+ T cells from PBMCs cultured without peptide, obtained after COVID-19 vaccination. The receptor set was obtained from a human donor who had a prior SARS-CoV-2 infection.

This clone occurred a few times. The chain recombines TRBV7-9 with TRBJ2-7; D might be TRBD2 (5 bases). Trimming pared 1 base from V and 1 base from J, leaving 8 bases between. The CDR3 totals 14 residues. Germline V gene sequence: CDR1 SEHNR, CDR2 FQNEAQ (reference sequence). DNA of the CDR3: TGTGCCAGCAGCTTAGTTGGGAGATCCTACGAGCAGTACTTC. Residues: CASSLVGRSYEQYF.

J is TRBJ2-7 and V is TRBV19, with D perhaps matching TRBD1 or TRBD2 (5 bases each). V shed 5 bases and J shed 2 bases, with 13 bases lying between them. This CDR3 is built from 14 residues. Germline CDR1 reads LNHDA; CDR2 reads SQIVND (reference sequence). Here the CDR3 DNA reads TGTGCCAGTAGTGACCCGGGGCGAACCTACGAGCAGTACTTC. This translates into CASSDPGRTYEQYF. The full variable domain, completed using reference TRBV19 and TRBJ2-7, is DGGITQSPKYLFRKEGQNVTLSCEQNLNHDAMYWYRQDPGQGLRLIYYSQIVNDFQKGDIAEGYSVSREKKESFPLTVTSAQKNPTAFYLCASSDPGRTYEQYFGPGTRLTVT.

This clone was detected once. V and J are TRBV15 and TRBJ2-5, with D unresolved. The CDR3 totals 13 residues. Germline V lookup: CDR1 LNHNV, CDR2 YYDKDF (reference sequence). Trimming stripped 4 bases from V and 7 bases from J, with 13 bases between. CDR3: CATSMSDLATQYF. CDR3 DNA: TGTGCCACCAGCATGTCGGATCTCGCGACCCAGTACTTC. Full variable domain (missing parts from reference TRBV15 and TRBJ2-5): DAMVIQNPRYQVTQFGKPVTLSCSQTLNHNVMYWYQQKSSQAPKLLFHYYDKDFNNEADTPDNFQSRRPNTSFCFLDIRSPGLGDTAMYLCATSMSDLATQYFGPGTRLLVL.

The rearrangement links TRBV30 to TRBJ2-3; D call uncertain. Trimming cost V 1 base and J 3 bases, with 8 bases left between them. Germline CDR1 and CDR2: GTSNPN and SVGIG (reference sequence). This CDR3 region has 13 residues. The CDR3 DNA follows: TGTGCCTGGAGTGGGCAAGATACAGATACGCAGTATTTT. Translation: CAWSGQDTDTQYF.

The chain employs TRBV30 and TRBJ2-2; the D gene is possibly TRBD1 (6 bases). Trimming left V 0 bases short and J 5 bases short, with 16 bases between. This CDR3 is built from 16 residues. Germline values: CDR1 GTSNPN, CDR2 SVGIG (reference sequence). DNA for the CDR3: TGTGCCTGGAGTGTAAGCTGGGGGACAACGACCGGGGAGCTGTTTTTT. Its protein product is CAWSVSWGTTTGELFF.

The rearrangement uses TRBV7-2 and TRBJ2-7; perhaps TRBD1 as D (5 bases). This CDR3 contains 14 residues. V lost 2 bases to trimming and J lost 1 base, with 9 bases between them. Germline-derived CDR1 and CDR2 are SGHTA and FQGNSA. DNA for the CDR3: TGTGCCAGCAGCTTAAGGCAGGGTTCCTACGAGCAGTACTTC. Translating it yields CASSLRQGSYEQYF.

V is TRBV5-1 and J is TRBJ1-4; the D is unclear. CDR3 length: 14 amino acids. Trimming stripped 0 bases from V and 4 bases from J, with 7 bases between. Per the germline V gene, CDR1 is SGHRS and CDR2 is YFSETQ. The DNA of the CDR3 is TGCGCCAGCAGCTTGGGGGGTGGTAATGAAAAACTGTTTTTT. Translation gives CASSLGGGNEKLFF.

V is TRBV2 and J is TRBJ1-5, with TRBD1 identical over 7 bases. The length of the CDR3 is 17 residues. Unmatched junction bases numbered 14, after V lost 4 bases and J lost 5 bases. Germline V gene lookup returns CDR1 SNHLY and CDR2 FYNNEI. The CDR3 sequence is CASSGTNRGRFDQPQHF. Written as DNA, the CDR3 is TGTGCCAGCAGTGGAACCAACAGGGGTCGCTTTGATCAGCCCCAGCATTTT.

This clone was seen once. The V and J genes are TRBV27 and TRBJ2-2, with 9 bases matching TRBD1. After removal of 6 bases from V and 4 bases from J, the junction contained 9 bases not matched to a gene. Per the germline V gene, CDR1 is MNHEY and CDR2 is SMNVEV (reference sequence). This CDR3 has 16 residues. The CDR3 region has the DNA TGTGCCAGCAGAAGACCGGGACAGGGTCTCACCGGGGAGCTGTTTTTT. It specifies CASRRPGQGLTGELFF.

The chain links TRBV3-1 (or the pseudogene TRBV3-2) to TRBJ2-7; a possible D gene is TRBD1 (6 bases). V was trimmed by 4 bases and J by 2 bases, leaving 15 bases between them. Per germline, CDR1 LGHDT and CDR2 YNNKEL (reference sequence). The CDR3 spans 15 residues. The CDR3 is CASSLAGTLAYEQYF. As DNA, the CDR3 is TGTGCCAGCAGCCTTGCCGGGACACTTGCCTACGAGCAGTACTTC.

This clone was found once. The chain combines TRBV2 with TRBJ2-5; D unresolved. CDR3 length: 11 residues. Trimming left V 6 bases short and J 5 bases short, with 7 bases between. Germline CDR1 reads SNHLY; CDR2 reads FYNNEI. As DNA, the CDR3 is TGTGCCAGCAGGCAAATGGAGACCCAGTACTTC. This translates into CASRQMETQYF.

The gene calls are TRBV18 and TRBJ2-3; D possibly corresponds to TRBD2 (5 bases). V shed 1 base and J shed 0 bases, with 8 bases lying between them. The CDR3 sequence is 15 residues long. The V gene's germline CDR1 is KGHSH and CDR2 LQKENI. The DNA for the CDR3 is TGTGCCAGCTCACCACGGCGGACTAGCACAGATACGCAGTATTTT. Protein product: CASSPRRTSTDTQYF.

This clone was seen a single time. The chain has TRBV12-5 and TRBJ1-1; D unresolved. Trimming shortened V by 4 bases and J by 4 bases, and 13 bases separated the two germline ends. The germline V gene has CDR1 LGHNT and CDR2 FRNRAP. The CDR3 is 14 residues long. CDR3 region: CASGWVGRSTEAFF. DNA of the CDR3: TGTGCTAGTGGTTGGGTGGGGAGGAGCACTGAAGCTTTCTTT.

This clone was recorded a few times. This chain links TRBV5-4 with TRBJ1-6, with 7 bases matching TRBD1. The trim removed 4 bases at V and 8 bases at J, leaving 9 bases unmatched. Looked up from germline, CDR1 is SGHNT and CDR2 is YYREEE (reference sequence). The CDR3 extends over 15 amino acids. In DNA form, the CDR3 reads TGTGCCAGCAGCGCGATGACAGGGAGAGATTCACCCCTCCACTTT. Protein sequence: CASSAMTGRDSPLHF. Combining the CDR3 with reference TRBV5-4 and TRBJ1-6 gives the whole variable domain ETGVTQSPTHLIKTRGQQVTLRCSSQSGHNTVSWYQQALGQGPQFIFQYYREEENGRGNFPPRFSGLQFPNYSSELNVNALELDDSALYLCASSAMTGRDSPLHFGNGTRLTVT.

This chain joins TRBV18 and TRBJ1-1; a possible D gene is TRBD1 (5 bases). V lost 8 bases to trimming and J lost 0 bases, with 10 bases between them. Per the germline V gene, CDR1 is KGHSH and CDR2 is LQKENI. This CDR3 spans 13 amino acids. CDR3: CASRGELNTEAFF. The CDR3 DNA sequence: TGTGCCAGCCGAGGGGAATTGAACACTGAAGCTTTCTTT.

The CDR3 bases are TGTGCCAGCAGTTTAAGGCGGGACTCCTACAATGAGCAGTTCTTC. Its translation: CASSLRRDSYNEQFF. The chain employs TRBV27 and TRBJ2-1, with D perhaps matching TRBD2 (6 bases). V lost 2 bases to trimming and J lost 0 bases, with 8 bases between them. The CDR3 has 15 amino acids. Germline V gene lookup returns CDR1 MNHEY and CDR2 SMNVEV (reference sequence).

The chain combines TRBV24-1 with TRBJ1-5; no clear D gene. Germline loops: CDR1 KGHDR, CDR2 SFDVKD. This CDR3 region has 16 residues. The V end lost 4 bases, the J end lost 0 bases, and 12 bases lay between the germline ends. As DNA, the CDR3 is TGTGCCACCAGTGACGCTGGGGTCAATAGCAATCAGCCCCAGCATTTT. Amino acids: CATSDAGVNSNQPQHF.

This clone was detected a few times. The chain links TRBV2 to TRBJ2-7; D may be TRBD1 or TRBD2 (5 bases each). V dropped 6 bases and J dropped 2 bases, with 8 bases sitting between them. The CDR3 is made up of 12 amino acids. Looked up from germline, CDR1 is SNHLY and CDR2 is FYNNEI. CDR3 in amino acids: CASRGRAYEQYF. CDR3 DNA: TGTGCCAGCAGGGGACGGGCCTACGAGCAGTACTTC.

The gene calls are TRBV5-4 and TRBJ1-1; D gene ambiguous. The CDR3 has 14 residues. CDR1 and CDR2 from the germline V gene are SGHNT and YYREEE (reference sequence). Trimming shortened V by 0 bases and J by 1 base, and 7 bases separated the two germline ends. The CDR3 protein is CASSLEARNTEAFF. For the CDR3, the DNA is TGTGCCAGCAGCTTGGAGGCCAGGAACACTGAAGCTTTCTTT.

The V call is TRBV5-4, the J call TRBJ2-5; unclear D gene. V lost 0 bases and J lost 4, with 13 bases in between. The CDR3 totals 15 residues. Germline CDR1 SGHNT, CDR2 YYREEE (reference sequence). The DNA of the CDR3 is TGTGCCAGCAGCTTGGCTTCATTTTCTCGAGAGACCCAGTACTTC. Protein product: CASSLASFSRETQYF.

This rearrangement joins TRBV18 to TRBJ2-2; unclear D gene. CDR1 is KGHSH, CDR2 LQKENI, per germline. The V gene lost 6 bases and the J gene lost 3 bases, with 20 bases spanning the gap. This CDR3 has 17 amino acids. CDR3 region: CASSPRYLDAYTGELFF. CDR3 nucleotide sequence: TGTGCCAGCTCTCCTCGATACCTGGACGCTTACACCGGGGAGCTGTTTTTT.

The rearrangement links TRBV7-8 to TRBJ1-1; possible D gene TRBD1, 6 bases. Germline CDR1 is SGHVS and CDR2 is FQNEAQ. Deletions cut 5 bases from V and 3 bases from J, with 13 bases between. CDR3 length equals 14 residues. CDR3 nucleotide sequence: TGTGCCAGCAGCCTCATAGGGGGTGACACTGAAGCTTTCTTT. Amino acids: CASSLIGGDTEAFF.

The V and J genes are TRBV2 and TRBJ2-2; no definite D call. In germline, CDR1 is SNHLY, CDR2 FYNNEI. The V end lost 4 bases, the J end lost 4 bases, and 7 bases lay between the germline ends. The CDR3 has 13 residues. The DNA of the CDR3 is TGTGCCAGCAGTGTAGAGTTCACCGGGGAGCTGTTTTTT. It specifies CASSVEFTGELFF.

CDR3 in amino acids: CASSGDWNTEAFF. The CDR3 DNA reads TGTGCCAGCAGTGGGGATTGGAACACTGAAGCTTTCTTT. This chain links TRBV2 with TRBJ1-1; D is unclear. CDR3 length: 13 amino acids. Trimming took 4 bases from V and 1 from J, leaving 7 bases between them. Germline V lookup: CDR1 SNHLY, CDR2 FYNNEI.

This clone appeared a few times. This chain joins TRBV2 and TRBJ1-2; 9 bases match TRBD1. The CDR3 runs 14 residues. The V gene end was trimmed by 8 bases and the J gene end by 7 bases; junction bases not matched to a gene: 11. CDR1 and CDR2 (germline): SNHLY, FYNNEI. As DNA, the CDR3 is TGTGCCAGCTCCCCGGGACAGGGTATCGGTGGCTACACCTTC. Its protein product is CASSPGQGIGGYTF. Drawing the rest from reference TRBV2 and TRBJ1-2, the complete variable domain is EPEVTQTPSHQVTQMGQEVILRCVPISNHLYFYWYRQILGQKVEFLVSFYNNEISEKSEIFDDQFSVERPDGSNFTLKIRSTKLEDSAMYFCASSPGQGIGGYTFGSGTRLTVV.

This chain uses TRBV7-2 with TRBJ1-1; possibly TRBD1 for D (5 bases). This CDR3 has 15 amino acids. The V gene lost 1 base and the J gene lost 3 bases, with 12 bases spanning the gap. Per germline, CDR1 SGHTA and CDR2 FQGNSA. The CDR3 loop is CASSLVGLGDTEAFF. Here the CDR3 DNA reads TGTGCCAGCAGCTTAGTCGGACTGGGGGACACTGAAGCTTTCTTT. The whole variable domain, filled in from reference TRBV7-2 and TRBJ1-1, reads GAGVSQSPSNKVTEKGKDVELRCDPISGHTALYWYRQSLGQGLEFLIYFQGNSAPDKSGLPSDRFSAERTGGSVSTLTIQRTQQEDSAVYLCASSLVGLGDTEAFFGQGTRLTVV.

The J gene is TRBJ1-3, the V gene TRBV6-5; 7 bases are a match to TRBD1. J gave up 2 bases and V 4 bases, and 8 bases lay outside the gene matches. The CDR3 length is 16 residues. The germline gives CDR1 MNHEY, CDR2 SVGAGI. This CDR3 is CASSFSRDSAGNTIYF. In DNA form, the CDR3 reads TGTGCCAGCAGTTTTAGCCGGGACAGTGCTGGAAACACCATATATTTT.

The chain carries TRBV7-9 and TRBJ1-2; 8 bases fit TRBD1. The V segment lost 1 base and the J segment 5 bases; nucleotides outside the gene matches: 3. The CDR3 runs 14 residues. Per germline, CDR1 SEHNR and CDR2 FQNEAQ (reference sequence). This chain's CDR3 is CASSLVDRGYGYTF. The CDR3 DNA reads as TGTGCCAGCAGCTTAGTCGACAGGGGTTATGGCTACACCTTC.

The chain couples TRBV30 to TRBJ1-5; D unclear. CDR3 size: 14 residues. Germline lookup yields CDR1 GTSNPN and CDR2 SVGIG (reference sequence). V lost 1 base to trimming and J lost 4 bases, with 11 bases between them. Here the CDR3 reads CAWSDLSENQPQHF. For the CDR3, the DNA is TGTGCCTGGAGTGACCTGTCAGAGAATCAGCCCCAGCATTTT. Full variable domain (rest looked up from reference TRBV30 and TRBJ1-5): SQTIHQWPATLVQPVGSPLSLECTVEGTSNPNLYWYRQAAGRGLQLLFYSVGIGQISSEVPQNLSASRPQDRQFILSSKKLLLSDSGFYLCAWSDLSENQPQHFGDGTRLSIL.

This chain links TRBV4-1 with TRBJ1-1; no definite D call. The CDR3 covers 16 residues. CDR1 MGHRA and CDR2 YSYEKL come from the germline V gene. Between the trimmed V and J ends, which lost 1 base and 10 bases, there was a span of 22 bases. The DNA for the CDR3 is TGCGCCAGCAGCCAAGGTCGGCAGGCGGGGAAGGTGGGAGCTTTCTTT. Residues: CASSQGRQAGKVGAFF.

This clone was detected only a few times. The V and J genes are TRBV19 and TRBJ2-5; 10 nucleotides match TRBD2. Per the germline V gene, CDR1 is LNHDA and CDR2 is SQIVND (reference sequence). The CDR3 consists of 15 residues. The V segment lost 10 bases and the J segment 3 bases; nucleotides outside the gene matches: 11. CDR3 DNA sequence: TGTGCCACAGGCGGGGCTAGCGGGGGCGAAGAGACCCAGTACTTC. This encodes CATGGASGGEETQYF. The full variable domain, rest sourced from reference TRBV19 and TRBJ2-5, is DGGITQSPKYLFRKEGQNVTLSCEQNLNHDAMYWYRQDPGQGLRLIYYSQIVNDFQKGDIAEGYSVSREKKESFPLTVTSAQKNPTAFYLCATGGASGGEETQYFGPGTRLLVL.

This clone has a single count. The chain has TRBV5-5 and TRBJ2-2; D possibly corresponds to TRBD1 (6 bases). CDR1 is SGHKS and CDR2 is YYEKEE in the germline V gene (reference sequence). CDR3 length equals 15 residues. Between the trimmed V and J ends, which lost 4 bases and 3 bases, there was a span of 13 bases. CDR3 coding DNA: TGTGCCAGCAGCCTTCAGGGGAGCTACACCGGGGAGCTGTTTTTT. Translating gives CASSLQGSYTGELFF.